These 25 T cell receptor beta chains originate from one sample sequenced in a study of response to subunit inactivated influenza vaccine. TCRdb re-analysed the RT-PCR reads in MiXCR, keeping a single row per CDR3 protein. The sample lists roughly 500,000 distinct CDR3 sequences; about 25% were seen once. Sequences were derived from CD4+ T cells sorted from PBMCs, sampled around 5 days after vaccination. Receptors originate from a man in his forties or fifties who received an inactivated influenza vaccine.

This clonotype has just a few counts. The V call is TRBV28, the J call TRBJ2-7, with D hard to call. V was shortened by 5 bases and J by 3 bases, with 14 bases between the two germline ends. Germline CDR1 reads MDHEN; CDR2 reads SYDVKM. The CDR3 contains 14 residues. This CDR3 reads CASSNSDTFYEQYF. DNA of the CDR3: TGTGCCAGCAGTAACAGTGATACTTTCTACGAGCAGTACTTC.

The rearrangement joins TRBV29-1 to TRBJ1-1, with TRBD1 identical over 8 bases. CDR1 is SQVTM, CDR2 ANQGSEA, per germline. The CDR3 length is 10 residues. V shed 3 bases and J 10 bases; nucleotides not matched to a gene: 1. The chain's CDR3 is CSVDGQGAFF. For the CDR3, the DNA is TGCAGCGTTGACGGACAGGGAGCTTTCTTT. Full variable domain (rest looked up from reference TRBV29-1 and TRBJ1-1): SAVISQKPSRDICQRGTSLTIQCQVDSQVTMMFWYRQQPGQSLTLIATANQGSEATYESGFVIDKFPISRPNLTFSTLTVSNMSPEDSSIYLCSVDGQGAFFGQGTRLTVV.

V usage is TRBV6-2 or TRBV6-3 and J usage is TRBJ2-7; a possible D gene is TRBD2 (5 bases). Germline CDR1 and CDR2: MNHEY and SVGEGT. Trimming removed 6 bases at V and 6 bases at J, with 18 bases between. The length of the CDR3 is 14 residues. The CDR3 region is CASRGSTRGFEQYF. In DNA, the CDR3 is TGTGCCAGCAGGGGGTCCACACGGGGTTTCGAGCAGTACTTC.

This clonotype has only a few counts. The chain recombines TRBV11-2 with TRBJ2-7, with D tentatively TRBD1 (5 bases). This CDR3 is 18 amino acids long. Germline-derived CDR1 and CDR2 are SGHAT and FQNNGV. With 1 base removed from V and 2 bases from J, the gap between germline ends came to 21 bases. CDR3 DNA: TGTGCCAGCAGCTTAGGTCTTAGTAATGGGGCGGTTACCTACGAGCAGTACTTC. It encodes CASSLGLSNGAVTYEQYF.

The genes are TRBV9 and TRBJ2-1, with 10 bases matching TRBD2. Germline loops: CDR1 SGDLS, CDR2 YYNGEE. Trimming cost V 0 bases and J 0 bases; bases outside gene matches: 9. CDR3 size: 19 residues. DNA for the CDR3: TGTGCCAGCAGCGTAGCGGCTAGCGGGGGCCTGAGCTCCTACAATGAGCAGTTCTTC. Protein sequence: CASSVAASGGLSSYNEQFF.

The V gene is TRBV10-3, the J gene TRBJ2-7; 9 bases map to TRBD1. The J segment lost 3 bases and the V segment lost 3 bases, leaving 3 bases of the junction unmatched. This CDR3 is built from 14 residues. Germline V gene data show CDR1 as ENHRY and CDR2 as SYGVKD. CDR3 in DNA: TGTGCCATCAGTGACGTGACAGGGGGCTACGAGCAGTACTTC. It translates to CAISDVTGGYEQYF.

This clonotype was seen a few times. The chain carries TRBV29-1 and TRBJ2-7; D ambiguous. The germline V and J ends were trimmed by 1 base and 7 bases, with 20 bases remaining between them. The CDR3 is 15 amino acids. CDR1 is SQVTM and CDR2 is ANQGSEA in the germline V gene. CDR3 sequence reads: CSVEVGELSSWEQYF. As DNA, the CDR3 is TGCAGCGTTGAAGTGGGCGAGTTATCTTCGTGGGAGCAGTACTTC.

The chain employs TRBV12-3 or TRBV12-4 and TRBJ1-4, with unresolved D. This CDR3 is built from 14 residues. V was cut by 4 bases and J by 8 bases, with 14 bases left in between. The CDR3 DNA sequence: TGTGCCAGCAGTTATCGCGCTGGTGGGGAAAAACTGTTTTTT. Its translation is CASSYRAGGEKLFF.

There are a few counts of this clonotype. This chain links TRBV20-1 with TRBJ2-7; D may be TRBD2 (6 bases). Germline V gene lookup returns CDR1 DFQATT and CDR2 SNEGSKA (reference sequence). The CDR3 spans 12 residues. V shed 6 bases and J shed 6 bases, with 15 bases lying between them. The CDR3 sequence: CSATDYKLEQYF. CDR3 nucleotide sequence: TGCAGTGCGACGGACTATAAACTCGAGCAGTACTTC.

In this sample, this clonotype turned up many times. V is TRBV9 and J is TRBJ2-7, with TRBD2 matching 8 bases. Germline CDR1 and CDR2: SGDLS and YYNGEE. This CDR3 is 14 amino acids long. V shed 2 bases and J 6 bases; nucleotides not matched to a gene: 7. The CDR3 nucleotides read TGTGCCAGCAGCGTGGGGACTAGGGGCAGCGAGCAGTACTTC. Its translation: CASSVGTRGSEQYF.

This clonotype was counted a few times. The chain combines TRBV10-3 with TRBJ2-3, with TRBD2 matching over 13 bases. Germline V lookup: CDR1 ENHRY, CDR2 SYGVKD. The V gene end was trimmed by 6 bases and the J gene end by 3 bases; junction bases not matched to a gene: 3. The CDR3 is 15 residues long. Here the CDR3 DNA reads TGTGCCATCAGCAAGACTAGCGGGGGGACAGATACGCAGTATTTT. This codes for CAISKTSGGTDTQYF.

The CDR3 nucleotides are TGCAGCGTTGAGAAGAGGACAGGGCGAGAGACCCAGTACTTC. Protein: CSVEKRTGRETQYF. This rearrangement joins TRBV29-1 to TRBJ2-5, with 8 bases matching TRBD1. After removal of 3 bases from V and 4 bases from J, the junction contained 7 bases not matched to a gene. Germline CDR1 is SQVTM and CDR2 is ANQGSEA. The CDR3 covers 14 residues.

This clonotype has only a few counts. This rearrangement joins TRBV29-1 to TRBJ2-5; TRBD2 might be the D (6 bases). In germline, CDR1 is SQVTM, CDR2 ANQGSEA. V shed 1 base and J shed 7 bases, with 16 bases lying between them. The CDR3 runs to 14 residues. CDR3 DNA sequence: TGCAGCGTTGAAGTCGGGCAGGTCGGGGGGACCCAGTACTTC. Its protein product is CSVEVGQVGGTQYF.

The gene calls are TRBV2 and TRBJ1-2; D remains ambiguous. This CDR3 contains 14 residues. CDR1 and CDR2 (germline): SNHLY, FYNNEI. V shed 2 bases and J shed 9 bases, with 16 bases lying between them. The DNA for the CDR3 is TGTGCCAGCAGTGAATCCCCCAGGTTTATCAGCTACACCTTC. The encoded protein is CASSESPRFISYTF.

The chain has TRBV6-5 and TRBJ2-7; the D gene could be TRBD1 or TRBD2 (6 bases each). V lost 5 bases to trimming and J lost 10 bases, with 15 bases between them. In germline, CDR1 is MNHEY, CDR2 SVGAGI. The CDR3 loop spans 12 amino acids. CDR3 DNA: TGTGCCAGCAGTAACGCCCGGGGGCGACAGTACTTC. This codes for CASSNARGRQYF.

The chain links TRBV4-2 to TRBJ1-5; D is ambiguous. CDR1 and CDR2 (germline): LGHNA, YNFKEQ. The length of the CDR3 is 15 residues. V dropped 1 base and J dropped 1 base, with 8 bases sitting between them. The CDR3: CASSQVYGSNQPQHF. In DNA form, the CDR3 reads TGTGCCAGCAGCCAAGTCTACGGCAGCAATCAGCCCCAGCATTTT.

There are a few counts of this clonotype. This chain links TRBV7-8 with TRBJ1-1; D unclear. Germline-derived CDR1 and CDR2 are SGHVS and FQNEAQ. This CDR3 spans 14 amino acids. The V gene lost 2 bases and the J gene lost 2 bases, with 9 bases spanning the gap. CDR3 residues: CASSLIVTNTEAFF. CDR3 nucleotides: TGTGCCAGCAGCTTAATAGTGACAAACACTGAAGCTTTCTTT.

A few counts support this clonotype. This chain links TRBV4-2 with TRBJ2-1; 9 bases are shared with TRBD1. CDR1 is LGHNA, CDR2 YNFKEQ, per germline. The CDR3 spans 16 residues. V dropped 0 bases and J dropped 6; count of bases not matched to a gene: 6. DNA of the CDR3: TGTGCCAGCAGCCAAGATCGGGGGACAGGGATCAATGAGCAGTTCTTC. Encoded protein: CASSQDRGTGINEQFF.

The chain has TRBV9 and TRBJ2-6, with 7 bases matching TRBD1. The V and J ends lost 4 bases and 0 bases, in that order; junction bases with no gene match: 10. The CDR3 sequence is 18 residues long. Looked up from germline, CDR1 is SGDLS and CDR2 is YYNGEE. This CDR3 is CASSSDREISSGANVLTF. DNA for the CDR3: TGTGCCAGCAGCTCCGACAGGGAAATTTCCTCTGGGGCCAACGTCCTGACTTTC.

The table lists this clonotype with many counts. This sequence joins TRBV5-1 and TRBJ2-3, with D perhaps matching TRBD1 (6 bases). The CDR3 totals 13 residues. The germline V gene encodes CDR1 SGHRS and CDR2 YFSETQ. V lost 7 bases and J 2 bases, leaving 11 bases between the germline ends. CDR3 sequence (DNA): TGCGCCAGCGGGGGCGGATCCACAGATACGCAGTATTTT. Protein product: CASGGGSTDTQYF.

The rearrangement joins TRBV15 to TRBJ2-7; perhaps TRBD2 as D (6 bases). Germline CDR1 and CDR2: LNHNV and YYDKDF (reference sequence). This CDR3 has 15 amino acids. V dropped 0 bases and J dropped 4 bases, with 13 bases sitting between them. The DNA for the CDR3 is TGTGCCACCAGCAGAGATAGCGGCCTCACTTACGAGCAGTACTTC. Translating gives CATSRDSGLTYEQYF.

This clonotype has more than one count but fewer than ten. The chain joins TRBV4-2 to TRBJ2-1, with D perhaps TRBD2 (7 bases). Per germline, CDR1 LGHNA and CDR2 YNFKEQ. V lost 2 bases to trimming and J lost 15 bases, with 20 bases between them. This CDR3 is 14 amino acids long. The CDR3 nucleotides read TGTGCCAGCAGCCAAACAATCCCCGGGGGGCGCAGGTTCTTC. This gives the protein CASSQTIPGGRRFF.

The J gene is TRBJ2-2, the V gene TRBV2; maybe TRBD1 (6 bases). Germline values: CDR1 SNHLY, CDR2 FYNNEI. The CDR3 contains 16 residues. V lost 7 bases, J lost 0 bases, and 15 bases lay in between. CDR3 residues: CASTPQGPANTGELFF. The DNA for the CDR3 is TGTGCCAGCACCCCCCAGGGGCCCGCGAACACCGGGGAGCTGTTTTTT.

The chain joins TRBV20-1 to TRBJ2-3; D is perhaps TRBD2 (5 bases). Trimming cost V 2 bases and J 5 bases, with 8 bases left between them. Germline assignment: CDR1 DFQATT and CDR2 SNEGSKA (reference sequence). The CDR3 contains 12 residues. Here the CDR3 reads CSARYEGDTQYF. As DNA, the CDR3 is TGCAGTGCTAGATACGAGGGAGATACGCAGTATTTT.

V and J are TRBV20-1 and TRBJ1-2; 11 bases align to TRBD1. J was trimmed by 7 bases and V by 3 bases; bases with no gene match: 4. Germline loops: CDR1 DFQATT, CDR2 SNEGSKA (reference sequence). This CDR3 region has 13 residues. The CDR3 protein is CSARDRGHGGYTF. The CDR3 DNA reads as TGCAGTGCTAGGGACAGGGGGCACGGTGGCTACACCTTC.